These 16 T cell receptor beta chains came from one sample sequenced in a study of T cells in Graves' hyperthyroidism and ophthalmopathy. Template material for amplifying TCR beta CDR3 regions consisted of RNA transcripts. Initially, a first-round RT-PCR of the TCR CDR3 employed the HTBI primer set. MiXCR, applied by TCRdb to the multiplex PCR reads, yields one record per CDR3 protein. The sample yields some 400,000 distinct CDR3 sequences, 14% seen once. The sequenced material came from blood. The receptor source for this set is a woman aged 60-75 years with Graves' hyperthyroidism.

Many counts were recorded for this clonotype. In DNA, the CDR3 is TGTGCCAGCAGTTACGGACTAGCGCCATACAATGAGCAGTTCTTC. Its protein product is CASSYGLAPYNEQFF. The rearrangement joins TRBV27 to TRBJ2-1; TRBD2 matches at 9 bases. Germline lookup yields CDR1 MNHEY and CDR2 SMNVEV (reference sequence). After removal of 4 bases from V and 4 bases from J, the junction contained 5 bases not matched to a gene. The CDR3 has 15 amino acids.

This clonotype was counted ten times or more. The chain has TRBV5-1 and TRBJ2-3, with unresolved D. Germline V lookup: CDR1 SGHRS, CDR2 YFSETQ. This CDR3 is 17 amino acids long. Trimming took 0 bases from V and 0 from J, leaving 14 bases between them. This CDR3 is CASSLGSLGSSTDTQYF. The CDR3 DNA reads as TGCGCCAGCAGCTTGGGTTCGCTGGGCTCTAGCACAGATACGCAGTATTTT.

Notes on this clonotype: A read error may explain this, as a much larger clone is one base away. The chain has TRBV9 and TRBJ1-5; D is undetermined. V was trimmed by 0 bases and J by 4 bases, leaving 8 bases between them. Germline V CDR1 and CDR2: SGDLS, YYNGEE. This CDR3 is built from 14 residues. The CDR3 loop is CASSVVRANQPQHF. The CDR3 region has the DNA TGTGCCAGCAGCGTAGTGAGGGCGAATCAGCCCCAGCATTTT.

The chain combines TRBV5-6 with TRBJ2-7; TRBD1 matches 9 bases. Germline V gene sequence: CDR1 SGHDT, CDR2 YYEEEE. Unmatched junction bases numbered 9, after V lost 2 bases and J lost 6 bases. This CDR3 is 15 amino acids long. CDR3 protein: CASSFRPGQGIEQYF. For the CDR3, the DNA is TGTGCCAGCAGCTTCCGACCGGGACAGGGTATCGAGCAGTACTTC.

This clonotype was counted many times. The chain couples TRBV3-1 to TRBJ2-3; 7 nucleotides align to TRBD2. Germline CDR1 LGHDT, CDR2 YNNKEL (reference sequence). J was trimmed by 4 bases and V by 0 bases; bases with no gene match: 10. The CDR3 covers 17 residues. The chain's CDR3 is CASSQDPGAGVADTQYF. As DNA, the CDR3 is TGTGCCAGCAGCCAAGATCCGGGCGCGGGAGTGGCAGATACGCAGTATTTT.

This clonotype showed up just once. This chain connects TRBV12-3 or TRBV12-4 to TRBJ2-3; D remains unclear. V dropped 5 bases and J dropped 5 bases, with 17 bases sitting between them. The CDR3 has 15 residues. Written as DNA, the CDR3 is TGTGCCAGCAGTCCTCTTCGAACCTACGGAGATACGCAGTATTTT. Amino acids: CASSPLRTYGDTQYF.

The chain has TRBV7-8 and TRBJ2-5; D perhaps matches TRBD2 (5 bases). The CDR3 covers 15 residues. In germline, CDR1 is SGHVS, CDR2 FQNEAQ. V lost 4 bases and J 9 bases, leaving 21 bases between the germline ends. The CDR3 reads CASSSNRYTSGAQYF. DNA of the CDR3: TGTGCCAGCAGCTCCAATAGGTATACGTCCGGGGCCCAGTACTTC. Looking up the rest from reference TRBV7-8 and TRBJ2-5 gives the full variable domain: GAGVSQSPRYKVAKRGQDVALRCDPISGHVSLFWYQQALGQGPEFLTYFQNEAQLDKSGLPSDRFFAERPEGSVSTLKIQRTQQEDSAVYLCASSSNRYTSGAQYFGPGTRLLVL.

This clonotype appeared many times. The rearrangement joins TRBV5-1 to TRBJ1-2; D ambiguous. The CDR3 is made up of 15 amino acids. With 0 bases removed from V and 8 bases from J, the gap between germline ends came to 17 bases. The germline CDR1 and CDR2 sequences are SGHRS and YFSETQ. The CDR3 region has the DNA TGCGCCAGCAGCTTGGCGGCAGCGGGAACATCAGGCTACACCTTC. This codes for CASSLAAAGTSGYTF.

This clonotype has ten or more counts. The rearrangement joins TRBV10-1 to TRBJ1-4, with 8 nucleotides matching TRBD1. V lost 4 bases and J lost 7; bases outside the gene matches: 5. The germline V gene has CDR1 WNHNN and CDR2 SYGVQD (reference sequence). CDR3 length: 14 residues. The CDR3 nucleotides read TGCGCCAGCAGTGTGGACAGGGATGGTGAAAAACTGTTTTTT. This encodes CASSVDRDGEKLFF.

This clonotype has just a few counts. The chain combines TRBV4-1 with TRBJ1-5; D remains unclear. The V end lost 1 base, the J end lost 4 bases, and 17 bases lay between the germline ends. This CDR3 region has 17 residues. Germline V CDR1 and CDR2: MGHRA, YSYEKL. CDR3 residues: CASSQGIGGLGNQPQHF. The CDR3 nucleotides read TGCGCCAGCAGCCAAGGGATAGGTGGCCTAGGGAATCAGCCCCAGCATTTT.

The sample holds a few counts of this clonotype. The rearrangement joins TRBV11-2 to TRBJ2-7; TRBD2 agrees at 7 bases. V lost 0 bases, J lost 7 bases, and 6 bases stayed unmatched. This CDR3 spans 14 amino acids. Germline CDR1 and CDR2: SGHAT and FQNNGV. The CDR3 region is CASSLDRGDREQYF. Here the CDR3 DNA reads TGTGCCAGCAGCTTAGATCGGGGGGACCGGGAGCAGTACTTC.

This clonotype was found many times. The chain has TRBV6-1 and TRBJ2-2; TRBD2 might be the D (6 bases). Germline CDR1 MNHNS, CDR2 SASEGT. The CDR3 contains 16 residues. Trimming took off 2 bases at V and 1 base at J, with 11 bases between the two ends. The CDR3 sequence is CASSEMSGWNTGELFF. DNA for the CDR3: TGTGCCAGCAGTGAAATGAGCGGGTGGAACACCGGGGAGCTGTTTTTT.

This clonotype was counted many times. This sequence joins TRBV12-3 or TRBV12-4 and TRBJ2-5, with unresolved D. Trimming cost V 6 bases and J 5 bases, with 19 bases left between them. The CDR3 is made up of 15 amino acids. This chain's CDR3 is CASSFGPEARETQYF. In DNA form, the CDR3 reads TGTGCCAGCAGCTTTGGCCCCGAAGCGAGGGAGACCCAGTACTTC.

This clonotype was recorded only once. This rearrangement joins TRBV30 to TRBJ2-2, with 10 nucleotides matching TRBD1. From germline, CDR1 is GTSNPN and CDR2 SVGIG (reference sequence). V lost 3 bases, J lost 6 bases, and 7 bases stayed unmatched. The CDR3 consists of 15 residues. The CDR3 sequence: CAWSGGTGVPGELFF. The CDR3, as DNA: TGTGCCTGGAGCGGGGGGACAGGGGTACCCGGGGAGCTGTTTTTT.

CDR3 in DNA: TGTGCCAGCAGTGACGGGGCAGGTACCTATAATTCACCCCTCCACTTT. The encoded protein is CASSDGAGTYNSPLHF. The genes are TRBV25-1 and TRBJ1-6; a weak D match, TRBD1 (5 bases). Trimming took 3 bases from V and 2 from J, leaving 11 bases between them. The germline V gene encodes CDR1 MGHDK and CDR2 SYGVNS. This CDR3 comprises 16 residues.

A few counts support this clonotype. The chain couples TRBV10-3 to TRBJ1-1, with 8 nucleotides matching TRBD1. Germline V lookup: CDR1 ENHRY, CDR2 SYGVKD. J gave up 1 base and V 10 bases, and 5 bases lay outside the gene matches. CDR3 size: 13 residues. This CDR3 is CATLTGANTEAFF. The CDR3 DNA reads as TGTGCCACTTTGACAGGGGCGAACACTGAAGCTTTCTTT.